The next 21 T cell receptor beta chains were all read from a single sample in a study of blood T cell repertoires in COVID-19. The assay was immunoSEQ multiplex PCR, and TCRdb's table has in-frame clones only and misses some. In the table there are approximately 210,000 clones, approximately 82% of which are singletons. The sequenced sample consisted of peripheral blood. Every receptor here comes from a man aged 50-59 years with active or convalescent COVID-19.

The chain carries TRBV6-5 and TRBJ2-7; maybe TRBD1 (5 bases). This CDR3 is 12 amino acids long. In germline, CDR1 is MNHEY, CDR2 SVGAGI. Trimming shortened V by 6 bases and J by 9 bases, and 15 bases separated the two germline ends. CDR3 sequence: CASRGASRRQYF. In nucleotides, the CDR3 is TGTGCCAGCAGAGGGGCCTCGCGGAGGCAGTACTTC.

The chain has TRBV11-3 and TRBJ2-5; 11 bases align to TRBD2. The CDR3 is 16 amino acids. The V gene end was trimmed by 5 bases and the J gene end by 2 bases; junction bases not matched to a gene: 7. The V gene's germline CDR1 is SGHNT and CDR2 YENEEA. Here the CDR3 DNA reads TGTGCCAGCAGCCCGGGGACTAGCGGCTTACAAGAGACCCAGTACTTC. Translation: CASSPGTSGLQETQYF. The complete variable domain, with remaining parts taken from reference TRBV11-3 and TRBJ2-5, reads EAGVVQSPRYKIIEKKQPVAFWCNPISGHNTLYWYLQNLGQGPELLIRYENEEAVDDSQLPKDRFSAERLKGVDSTLKIQPAELGDSAVYLCASSPGTSGLQETQYFGPGTRLLVL.

CDR3: CASSLSLGLAGEKQFF. The CDR3 DNA is TGTGCCAGCAGTTTATCTCTGGGACTAGCGGGAGAAAAGCAGTTCTTC. The chain has TRBV27 and TRBJ2-1; 14 bases align to TRBD2. Germline CDR1 and CDR2: MNHEY and SMNVEV (reference sequence). Germline trimming cut 0 bases from V and 11 bases from J; bases unmatched to any gene: 6. The CDR3 extends over 16 amino acids.

V usage is TRBV9 and J usage is TRBJ2-3; 9 bases are a match to TRBD2. After removal of 0 bases from V and 4 bases from J, the junction contained 6 bases not matched to a gene. The CDR3 totals 16 residues. Per germline, CDR1 SGDLS and CDR2 YYNGEE. DNA for the CDR3: TGTGCCAGCAGCGTAGTCGCGGGGGGGCGCCCAGATACGCAGTATTTT. Its translation: CASSVVAGGRPDTQYF.

This chain connects TRBV5-1 to TRBJ2-1, with 10 bases identical to TRBD2. V lost 4 bases and J lost 0; bases outside the gene matches: 4. The CDR3 is 16 residues long. The germline V gene has CDR1 SGHRS and CDR2 YFSETQ. The CDR3: CASSPPSGSSYNEQFF. The CDR3, as DNA: TGCGCCAGCAGCCCGCCTAGCGGGAGCTCCTACAATGAGCAGTTCTTC.

The J gene is TRBJ2-5, the V gene TRBV20-1, with D maybe TRBD2 (5 bases). Germline V gene sequence: CDR1 DFQATT, CDR2 SNEGSKA (reference sequence). V lost 5 bases and J 7 bases, leaving 8 bases between the germline ends. The CDR3 sequence is 10 residues long. The CDR3 bases are TGCAGTGCTTGGGAGAGGACCCAGTACTTC. Translation: CSAWERTQYF.

V usage is TRBV5-6 and J usage is TRBJ2-2, with 7 bases matching TRBD1. V gave up 0 bases and J gave up 4 bases; unmatched junction bases: 3. The CDR3 is made up of 15 amino acids. Germline V gene data show CDR1 as SGHDT and CDR2 as YYEEEE. For the CDR3, the DNA is TGTGCCAGCAGCTTGGTGGCAGGGGGCACCGGGGAGCTGTTTTTT. It yields the protein CASSLVAGGTGELFF.

The J gene is TRBJ2-7, the V gene TRBV6-5; TRBD1 agrees at 8 bases. The CDR3 covers 15 residues. Germline V CDR1 and CDR2: MNHEY, SVGAGI. The V segment lost 7 bases and the J segment 4 bases; nucleotides outside the gene matches: 12. CDR3 protein: CASIFPGGAPYEQYF. DNA of the CDR3: TGTGCCAGCATCTTCCCAGGGGGCGCCCCTTACGAGCAGTACTTC.

V usage is TRBV7-9 and J usage is TRBJ1-6, with no clear D. The CDR3 is 13 residues long. The V end was cut by 4 bases, the J end by 6 bases, with 7 bases between. Germline V gene lookup returns CDR1 SEHNR and CDR2 FQNEAQ (reference sequence). DNA of the CDR3: TGTGCCAGCAGCTCGGGGAGTAATTCACCCCTCCACTTT. It encodes CASSSGSNSPLHF.

The J gene is TRBJ2-1, the V gene TRBV28; maybe TRBD2 (5 bases). Germline V gives CDR1 MDHEN, CDR2 SYDVKM. This CDR3 has 15 amino acids. V shed 4 bases and J shed 6 bases, with 16 bases lying between them. The CDR3 bases are TGTGCCAGCAGTTCTTACCGGGATGCAGTCAATGAGCAGTTCTTC. Its protein is CASSSYRDAVNEQFF. The full variable domain, completed using reference TRBV28 and TRBJ2-1, is DVKVTQSSRYLVKRTGEKVFLECVQDMDHENMFWYRQDPGLGLRLIYFSYDVKMKEKGDIPEGYSVSREKKERFSLILESASTNQTSMYLCASSSYRDAVNEQFFGPGTRLTVL.

This chain joins TRBV19 and TRBJ1-2; D possibly corresponds to TRBD1 (6 bases). CDR3 size: 16 residues. From germline, CDR1 is LNHDA and CDR2 SQIVND (reference sequence). The V end was cut by 3 bases, the J end by 2 bases, with 16 bases between. For the CDR3, the DNA is TGTGCCAGTAGTATGGGTAGGGGACACCAGAACTATGGCTACACCTTC. Its protein product is CASSMGRGHQNYGYTF.

Ten or more counts support this clone. V usage is TRBV4-1 and J usage is TRBJ2-1; D is perhaps TRBD2 (5 bases). The V end was cut by 7 bases, the J end by 7 bases, with 8 bases between. CDR1 and CDR2 from the germline V gene are MGHRA and YSYEKL. CDR3 length: 11 amino acids. CDR3 in amino acids: CASTRGNEQFF. CDR3 coding DNA: TGCGCCAGCACCCGAGGGAATGAGCAGTTCTTC.

This chain links TRBV7-9 with TRBJ1-2; D is ambiguous. V lost 3 bases to trimming and J lost 8 bases, with 10 bases between them. This CDR3 comprises 12 residues. Germline CDR1 SEHNR, CDR2 FQNEAQ (reference sequence). CDR3 DNA: TGTGCCAGCAGCTTCGCGGCATGGGGCTACACCTTC. Protein sequence: CASSFAAWGYTF.

This chain uses TRBV11-2 with TRBJ2-4; TRBD1 aligns across 9 bases. This CDR3 is 15 amino acids long. Germline loops: CDR1 SGHAT, CDR2 FQNNGV. V shed 3 bases and J 8 bases; nucleotides not matched to a gene: 8. This chain's CDR3 is CASSFGDRVGDIQYF. CDR3 bases: TGTGCCAGCAGCTTCGGGGACAGGGTGGGAGACATTCAGTACTTC. Full variable domain (remainder filled in from reference TRBV11-2 and TRBJ2-4): EAGVAQSPRYKIIEKRQSVAFWCNPISGHATLYWYQQILGQGPKLLIQFQNNGVVDDSQLPKDRFSAERLKGVDSTLKIQPAKLEDSAVYLCASSFGDRVGDIQYFGAGTRLSVL.

With regard to this clone: This sample includes further DNA sequences coding for the same CDR3. The DNA of the CDR3 is TGTGCCAGCAGCTTAGTCGGGGGGTCTTACAATGAGCAGTTCTTC. This translates into CASSLVGGSYNEQFF. The chain recombines TRBV11-2 with TRBJ2-1, with 7 bases lining up with TRBD2. This CDR3 contains 15 residues. In germline, CDR1 is SGHAT, CDR2 FQNNGV. The J segment lost 4 bases and the V segment lost 1 base, leaving 4 bases of the junction unmatched. Full variable domain (outside the CDR3, taken from reference TRBV11-2 and TRBJ2-1): EAGVAQSPRYKIIEKRQSVAFWCNPISGHATLYWYQQILGQGPKLLIQFQNNGVVDDSQLPKDRFSAERLKGVDSTLKIQPAKLEDSAVYLCASSLVGGSYNEQFFGPGTRLTVL.

The rearrangement links TRBV27 to TRBJ1-2, with a possible D match to TRBD1 (5 bases). Trimming removed 5 bases from V and 4 bases from J, with 11 bases in between. The CDR3 sequence is 13 residues long. Looked up from germline, CDR1 is MNHEY and CDR2 is SMNVEV (reference sequence). For the CDR3, the DNA is TGTGCCAGCAGTCCGCAGGGAGGCTATGGCTACACCTTC. It is translated as CASSPQGGYGYTF.

The chain recombines TRBV5-1 with TRBJ2-1; 11 bases agree with TRBD2. CDR3 length: 15 residues. The V gene's germline CDR1 is SGHRS and CDR2 YFSETQ. Losses at the gene ends were 3 bases for V and 7 bases for J; bases not matched to a gene: 6. CDR3 in amino acids: CASSSTSGGTNEQFF. For the CDR3, the DNA is TGCGCCAGCAGCTCCACTAGCGGGGGTACTAATGAGCAGTTCTTC.

The rearrangement links TRBV5-8 to TRBJ2-3; 7 bases match TRBD2. Unmatched junction bases numbered 0, after V lost 0 bases and J lost 11 bases. This CDR3 has 11 amino acids. Germline V CDR1 and CDR2: SGHTS, YDEGEE. This CDR3 reads CASSLVAGQYF. CDR3 nucleotides: TGTGCCAGCAGCTTGGTAGCGGGGCAGTATTTT.

The V and J genes are TRBV7-2 and TRBJ1-2, with a possible D match to TRBD1 (6 bases). The CDR3 has 14 amino acids. Trimming pared 2 bases from V and 4 bases from J, leaving 11 bases between. The V gene's germline CDR1 is SGHTA and CDR2 FQGNSA. CDR3 residues: CASSLTADSYGYTF. CDR3 nucleotides: TGTGCCAGCAGCTTAACGGCGGACAGCTATGGCTACACCTTC. The variable domain in full, with the rest retrieved from reference TRBV7-2 and TRBJ1-2, is GAGVSQSPSNKVTEKGKDVELRCDPISGHTALYWYRQSLGQGLEFLIYFQGNSAPDKSGLPSDRFSAERTGGSVSTLTIQRTQQEDSAVYLCASSLTADSYGYTFGSGTRLTVV.

The CDR3 spells CASSLYLKVGTGESNTIYF. In DNA, the CDR3 is TGTGCCAGCAGTTTATATTTAAAGGTTGGGACAGGGGAAAGTAACACCATATATTTT. This chain uses TRBV28 with TRBJ1-3, with 10 positions matching TRBD1. The CDR3 runs to 19 residues. V gave up 1 base and J gave up 7 bases; unmatched junction bases: 16. Germline values: CDR1 MDHEN, CDR2 SYDVKM.

The chain links TRBV28 to TRBJ1-5; the D gene is possibly TRBD1 (5 bases). Trimming pared 6 bases from V and 5 bases from J, leaving 23 bases between. This CDR3 is built from 17 residues. CDR1 and CDR2 from the germline V gene are MDHEN and SYDVKM. The CDR3 nucleotides are TGTGCCAGCAGCCAAGGGGTACAGCGCCGCAGGGATCAGCCCCAGCATTTT. Residues: CASSQGVQRRRDQPQHF.